This record covers a single TCR beta chain. With 4 bases removed from V and 5 bases from J, the gap between germline ends came to 11 bases. Germline CDR1 is SGHTA and CDR2 is FQGNSA. The CDR3 contains 13 residues. The data were produced by immunoSEQ multiplex PCR, yet TCRdb's version contains in-frame clones alone and is incomplete. The sample includes roughly 250,000 clones, approximately 92% of them seen just once. The sample comes from a study of blood T cell repertoires in COVID-19. This receptor was obtained from a person aged 18 to 35 with COVID-19, enrolled during active disease. The rearrangement links TRBV7-2 to TRBJ1-1; a possible D gene is TRBD1 (5 bases). Specimen: peripheral blood. The CDR3 here is CASSSFDSTEAFF. The CDR3 nucleotides are TGTGCCAGCAGCTCCTTTGACAGTACTGAAGCTTTCTTT. The full variable domain, rest sourced from reference TRBV7-2 and TRBJ1-1, is GAGVSQSPSNKVTEKGKDVELRCDPISGHTALYWYRQSLGQGLEFLIYFQGNSAPDKSGLPSDRFSAERTGGSVSTLTIQRTQQEDSAVYLCASSSFDSTEAFFGQGTRLTVV.